This TCR beta chain is drawn from a study of blood T cell repertoires in COVID-19. Whole-study context: Acute and convalescent COVID-19 samples came from the United States, Italy and Spain. PBMCs, B-cell-depleted T cells, or T cells provided the cDNA or gDNA that made up the material.

This clone was seen at least ten times. The V end lost 0 bases, the J end lost 16 bases, and 28 bases lay between the germline ends. The germline CDR1 and CDR2 sequences are GTSNPN and SVGIG (reference sequence). There are 17 residues in the CDR3. TCRdb's table, derived via immunoSEQ multiplex PCR, lists solely in-frame clones and lacks some. The data contain around 120,000 clones, roughly 69% of them singletons. The source material was peripheral blood. This TCR was recovered from an elderly man with acute or convalescent COVID-19. The rearrangement joins TRBV30 to TRBJ1-6; D not resolved. CDR3 DNA sequence: TGTGCCTGGAGTGTTGTGATGTGGAGGGCCCCCTCCCCACTACTCCACTTT. Its translation is CAWSVVMWRAPSPLLHF.